This is a list of T cell receptor beta chains from one sample in a study of brain T cells in children with intractable seizures. Measured with immunoSEQ multiplex PCR; TCRdb has only the in-frame clones, and not every one. This sample has about 350,000 clones, with 93% found just once. This specimen was peripheral blood, taken approximately 5 months after surgery. These receptors all come from a boy in the first two years of life with tuberous sclerosis and intractable seizures. The conserved cysteine and the conserved F or W are not part of the CDR3 here. Fields, in order: J gene, V gene, CDR3 protein.

TRBJ1-2 | TRBV6-6 | ASRGGYGYT
TRBJ2-2 | TRBV3-1/TRBV3-2 | ASSQEGRGELF
TRBJ1-1 | TRBV7-2 | ASSFPGVTEAF
TRBJ1-4 | TRBV19 | ASSIYRTNEKLF
TRBJ1-5 | TRBV6-5 | ASSYSRDSYNQPQH
TRBJ1-1 | TRBV11-2 | ASSFGEGENTEAF
TRBJ1-6 | TRBV4-1 | ASSQDGQGPWASPLH
TRBJ2-7 | TRBV6-5 | ASSSGTGGREQY
TRBJ2-5 | TRBV4-1 | ASSPYKLRHDQETQY
TRBJ2-7 | TRBV6-4 | ASSDSGGAYEQY
TRBJ1-6 | TRBV7-8 | ASSLFPSRAGSSPLH
TRBJ1-2 | TRBV27 | ASSPRTGGGGYT
TRBJ1-1 | TRBV6-5 | ASRTGNTEAF
TRBJ2-7 | TRBV11-2 | ASSPPPWAEQY
TRBJ1-1 | TRBV7-8 | ASSSGTGGGTEAF
TRBJ1-1 | TRBV4-1 | ASSQEVAGTEAF
TRBJ2-2 | TRBV19 | ASSIVSGFTGELF
TRBJ1-1 | TRBV7-9 | ASSLAHHVGEAF
TRBJ2-2 | TRBV10-1 | ASRGGGKADTGELF
TRBJ1-1 | TRBV5-4 | ASSLDKGSTEAF
TRBJ1-4 | TRBV30 | AWSRDNNEKLF
TRBJ2-3 | TRBV11-2 | ASSRTSGTSITDTQY
TRBJ2-5 | TRBV28 | ASSSHRGQETQY
TRBJ2-7 | TRBV6-5 | ASRTGSNEQY
TRBJ1-2 | TRBV6-5 | ASSYSKVQTYGYT
TRBJ2-3 | TRBV4-2 | ASSQDWLAGTSSTDTQY
TRBJ1-6 | TRBV7-9 | ASSPGQYNSPLH
TRBJ2-2 | TRBV6-1 | ASSEPGGDPGELF
TRBJ1-1 | TRBV7-9 | ASSLVRGPGTEAF